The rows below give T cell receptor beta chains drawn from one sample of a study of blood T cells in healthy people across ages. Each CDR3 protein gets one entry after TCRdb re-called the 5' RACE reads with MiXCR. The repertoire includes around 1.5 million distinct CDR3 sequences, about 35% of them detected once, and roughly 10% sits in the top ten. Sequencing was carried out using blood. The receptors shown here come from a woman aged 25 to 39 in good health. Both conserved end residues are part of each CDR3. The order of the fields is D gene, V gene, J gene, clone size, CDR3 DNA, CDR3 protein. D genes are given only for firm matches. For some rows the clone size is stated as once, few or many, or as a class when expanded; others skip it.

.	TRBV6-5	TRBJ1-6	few	TGTGCCAGCAGTTTCCTGGGGCGTTCACCCCTCCACTTT	CASSFLGRSPLHF
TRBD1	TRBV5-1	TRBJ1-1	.	TGCGCCAGCAGCCTTGACAGGGGGCTGACTGAAGCTTTCTTT	CASSLDRGLTEAFF
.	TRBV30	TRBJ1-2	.	TGTGCCTGGACCCTAGGCGGAAGGAACTATGGCTACACCTTC	CAWTLGGRNYGYTF
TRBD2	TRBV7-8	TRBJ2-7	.	TGTGCCGGCAGCCCTCCTAGCGGGTTCTCCTACGAGCAGTACTTC	CAGSPPSGFSYEQYF
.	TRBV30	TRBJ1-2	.	TGTGCCTGGAGTAATACCTATGGCTACACCTTC	CAWSNTYGYTF
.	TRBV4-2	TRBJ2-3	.	TGTGCCAGCAGCCAAGCGAGGGCATCCGGGGATACGCAGTATTTT	CASSQARASGDTQYF
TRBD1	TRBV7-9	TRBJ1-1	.	TGTGCCAGCAGCTTTCCTCGGGACAGGGGGCAGTCTGAAGCTTTCTTT	CASSFPRDRGQSEAFF
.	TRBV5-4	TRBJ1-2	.	TGTGCCAGCAGCACCGGAGGGCCAGCTAACTATGGCTACACCTTC	CASSTGGPANYGYTF
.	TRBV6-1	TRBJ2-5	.	TGTGCCAGCAGTGAGGAAAGCTGGGTACAAGAGACCCAGTACTTC	CASSEESWVQETQYF
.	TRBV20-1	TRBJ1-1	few	TGCAGTGCTAATGACAGAACGAACACTGAAGCTTTCTTT	CSANDRTNTEAFF
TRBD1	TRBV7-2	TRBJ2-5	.	TGTGCCAGCAGCTTCGATCCCGGGACAGCCCAAGAGACCCAGTACTTC	CASSFDPGTAQETQYF
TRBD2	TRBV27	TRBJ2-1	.	TGTGCCAGCAGTTTGTTAGTAGCGGGAGGGCCTGATGAGCAGTTCTTC	CASSLLVAGGPDEQFF
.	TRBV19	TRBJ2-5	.	TGTGCCACTACTGGCAGCGGTCAAGAGACCCAGTACTTC	CATTGSGQETQYF
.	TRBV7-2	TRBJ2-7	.	TGTGCCAGCAGTTTCCTCAGGTTACCCTACGAGCAGTACTTC	CASSFLRLPYEQYF
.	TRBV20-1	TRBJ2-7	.	TGCAGTGCTAGAGATCCGGGACACTACTCGGAAGAGCAGTACTTC	CSARDPGHYSEEQYF
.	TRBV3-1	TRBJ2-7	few	TGTGCCAGCAGCCAAGCGCCACACCTGTTCTACGAGCAGTACTTC	CASSQAPHLFYEQYF
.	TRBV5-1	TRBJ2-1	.	TGCGCCAGCAGCCCGGACTCGACCGTCGGGCTCGAGCAGTTCTTC	CASSPDSTVGLEQFF
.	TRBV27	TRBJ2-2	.	TGTGCCAGCAGTAGGGGAGGACTACCGCCCGGGGAGCTGTTTTTT	CASSRGGLPPGELFF
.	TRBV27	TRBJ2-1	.	TGTGCCAGCAGTTTTCTCATCGGGGAACAGTTCTTC	CASSFLIGEQFF
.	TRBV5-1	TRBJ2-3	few	TGCGCCAGCAGCTTGGAGAGGGTCAATACGCAGTATTTT	CASSLERVNTQYF
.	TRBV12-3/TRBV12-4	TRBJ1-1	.	TGTGCCAGCATATTAGGGTCAAACACTGAAGCTTTCTTT	CASILGSNTEAFF
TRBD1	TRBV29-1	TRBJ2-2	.	TGCAGCGTTCTTGACAGGGGGCCCAACACCGGGGAGCTGTTTTTT	CSVLDRGPNTGELFF
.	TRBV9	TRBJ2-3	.	TGTGCCAGCAGTGTGGAGGGGACGGTCACAGATACGCAGTATTTT	CASSVEGTVTDTQYF
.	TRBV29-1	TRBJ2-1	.	TGCAGCGTTGAAGATCGAGAATACAATGAGCAGTTCTTC	CSVEDREYNEQFF
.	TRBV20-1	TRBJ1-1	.	TGCAGTGCGGACGGGGGCCCATGGAACACTGAAGCTTTCTTT	CSADGGPWNTEAFF
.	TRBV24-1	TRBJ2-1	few	TGTGCCACCAGTGATTACCGGACCTTCCCGAGCTCCTACAATGAGCAGTTCTTC	CATSDYRTFPSSYNEQFF
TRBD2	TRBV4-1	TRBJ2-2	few	TGCGCCAGCAGCCTCGGACTAGCGGGGGGGTCTGTCACCGGGGAGCTGTTTTTT	CASSLGLAGGSVTGELFF
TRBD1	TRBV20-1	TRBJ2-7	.	TGCAGTACTAAAGCCGGGACAGCGAAATACGAGCAGTACTTC	CSTKAGTAKYEQYF
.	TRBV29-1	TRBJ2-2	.	TGCAGCGTTTCTCTGAGCACCGGGGAGCTGTTTTTT	CSVSLSTGELFF
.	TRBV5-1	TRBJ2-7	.	TGCGCCAGCAGCGAGGACGGTGTCGACGAGCAGTACTTC	CASSEDGVDEQYF
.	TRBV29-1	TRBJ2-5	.	TGCAGCGTTGTTTTCAGGGGCGGGGTATGGCGTTCCGGGCAGTACTTC	CSVVFRGGVWRSGQYF
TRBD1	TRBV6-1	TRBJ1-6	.	TGTGCCAGCAGTGAACCTGACAGGGGGAATTCACCCCTCCACTTT	CASSEPDRGNSPLHF
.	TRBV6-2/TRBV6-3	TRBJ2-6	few	TGTGCCAGCGACATCTCTGGGGCCAACGTCCTGACTTTC	CASDISGANVLTF
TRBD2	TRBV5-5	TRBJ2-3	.	TGTGCCAGCAGCCAGGGACTAGCGTACACAGATACGCAGTATTTT	CASSQGLAYTDTQYF
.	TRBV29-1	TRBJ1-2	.	TGCAGCGTTGGTGACAGAGGAGTTGGCGGCTACACCTTC	CSVGDRGVGGYTF
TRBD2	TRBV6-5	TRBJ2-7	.	TGTGCCAGCAGCCGGACTAGCGGCCTTAGCTCCTACGAGCAGTACTTC	CASSRTSGLSSYEQYF
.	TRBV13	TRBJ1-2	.	TGTGCCAGCAGCTTGAAGAATGGGTATGGCTACACCTTC	CASSLKNGYGYTF
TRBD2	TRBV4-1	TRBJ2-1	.	TGCGCCAGCAGCCCCACGGAGAAAGGCGGGGGCAATGAGCAGTTCTTC	CASSPTEKGGGNEQFF
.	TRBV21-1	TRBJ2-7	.	TGTGCCAGCAGCAAAGCGCTTTACCGGGGAAGGTCCTACGAGCAGTACTTC	CASSKALYRGRSYEQYF
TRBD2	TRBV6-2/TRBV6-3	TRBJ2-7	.	TGTGCCAGCAGCCGAGGCGGGACTAGGGGGGAGCAGTACTTC	CASSRGGTRGEQYF
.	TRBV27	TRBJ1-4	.	TGTACCAGCAGGAAGGGGGGGGCTAATGAAAAACTGTTTTTT	CTSRKGGANEKLFF
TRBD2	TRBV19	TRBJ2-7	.	TGTGCCAGTAGTCCTGGACTAGACCCCTCCTACGAGCAGTACTTC	CASSPGLDPSYEQYF
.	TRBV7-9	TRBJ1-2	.	TGTGCCAGCAGCTTACATCCGGCAAGCGCTAACTATGGCTACACCTTC	CASSLHPASANYGYTF
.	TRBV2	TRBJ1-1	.	TGTGCCAGCATTGGGGGTAAAGATGAAGCTTTCTTT	CASIGGKDEAFF
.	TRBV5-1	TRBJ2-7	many	TGCGCCAGCAGCTTGGCCGCAGGGCCGGCCTACGAGCAGTACTTC	CASSLAAGPAYEQYF
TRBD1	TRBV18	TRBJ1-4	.	TGTGCCAGCTCACCTGCTGTGGGACAGGGAAATGAAAAACTGTTTTTT	CASSPAVGQGNEKLFF
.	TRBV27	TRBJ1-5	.	TGTGCCAGCAGTAGGGACATCTATAGCAATCAGCCCCAGCATTTT	CASSRDIYSNQPQHF
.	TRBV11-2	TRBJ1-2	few	TGTGCCAGCAGCTTAGCCTTACGGGGACCAGGCTACACCTTC	CASSLALRGPGYTF
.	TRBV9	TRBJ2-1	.	TGTGCCAGCAGCGTAGGGGGCCCCAACAATGAGCAGTTCTTC	CASSVGGPNNEQFF
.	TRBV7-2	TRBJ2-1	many	TGTGCCAGCAGCTTAGTGACAAACCCTCCCTACAATGAGCAGTTCTTC	CASSLVTNPPYNEQFF
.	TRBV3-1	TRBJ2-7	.	TGTGCCAGCAGCCAAGATGTGGCTACGGCCTACGAGCAGTACTTC	CASSQDVATAYEQYF
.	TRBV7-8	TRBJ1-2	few	TGTGCCAGCAGCTTAGGGGGGGCTGGAAAATACTATGGCTACACCTTC	CASSLGGAGKYYGYTF
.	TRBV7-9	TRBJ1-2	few	TGTGCCAGCAGCTTTCTCGACAGCTATGGCTACACCTTC	CASSFLDSYGYTF
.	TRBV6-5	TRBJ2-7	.	TGTGCCAGCAAGGTCCAGCCCGGGACATTGGATTACGAGCAGTACTTC	CASKVQPGTLDYEQYF
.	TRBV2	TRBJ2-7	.	TGTGCCAGCGATGCGCCATTCGATGACGAGCAGTACTTC	CASDAPFDDEQYF